The clone carrying this TCR beta chain was counted only a few times. The antigen remains undetermined. CDR1 and CDR2 (germline): SEHNR, FQNEAQ (reference sequence). The CDR3 is 11 amino acids. Trimming removed 6 bases at V and 10 bases at J, with 10 bases between. This entry is derived from a study of T cell responses to AZD1222 COVID-19 vaccine. Findings of the study overall: CD4 TCRs covered the whole spike, strongest at regions 160-218 and 743-854. The repertoires were collected only after the peak T cell response.

Some clones are missing from TCRdb's copy, which holds only in-frame ones; the method was immunoSEQ multiplex PCR. Of roughly 180,000 clones in the sample, roughly nine tenths were seen once. This clonotype was obtained from an adult who received the AZD1222 COVID-19 vaccine. The sample here was peripheral blood, taken 28 days after the second AZD1222 dose. This chain joins TRBV7-9 and TRBJ2-1; D call uncertain. CDR3 sequence reads: CASRALGEQFF. In DNA form, the CDR3 reads TGTGCCAGCAGGGCGTTGGGGGAGCAGTTCTTC.